What follows are 19 T cell receptor beta chains derived from one specimen sequenced in a study of tumor-infiltrating lymphocytes in primary liver carcinoma. Unsorted bulk tissue (about 18-32 mg) underwent RNA and DNA co-extraction. Priming with a constant-region primer yielded TCR beta cDNA from roughly 490 ng total RNA. Employing slightly modified ARM-PCR, three nested multiplex PCR rounds were run, and these gave rise to the TCR beta libraries. Primers for the first two PCR rounds were TRBV1-TRBV30 forward primers and a C-beta reverse primer (roughly 10 cycles per round). TCRdb redid the calling of the multiplex PCR reads with MiXCR, one entry per CDR3 protein. The table has around 54,000 distinct CDR3 sequences, about 70% seen once. What was sequenced was liver tumor tissue from sampling region 2. As for subset: tumor region T2, inferior pole. The origin of the receptors is a middle-aged man with primary liver carcinoma and hepatitis B virus infection.

Within the sample, this clonotype is medium-sized. The V and J genes are TRBV29-1 and TRBJ2-3; perhaps TRBD1 as D (6 bases). The germline V gene has CDR1 SQVTM and CDR2 ANQGSEA. V shed 6 bases and J shed 13 bases, with 20 bases lying between them. The CDR3 loop spans 12 amino acids. CDR3 sequence (DNA): TGCAGCGTGGCAGGGGAACGCCTCGGGGAGTATTTT. Its translation: CSVAGERLGEYF.

This clonotype was detected only once. The chain combines TRBV6-6 with TRBJ1-4, with D perhaps matching TRBD1 (6 bases). The V gene lost 5 bases and the J gene lost 8 bases, with 21 bases spanning the gap. The CDR3 has 16 residues. Germline V lookup: CDR1 MNHNY, CDR2 SVGAGI (reference sequence). The CDR3 DNA sequence: TGTGCCAGCAGTACCGGGGGACCCAGGGGAGAAGAAAAACTGTTTTTT. Its protein is CASSTGGPRGEEKLFF.

Note on this clonotype: Compared with germline, one end of the junction differs, possibly owing to a read error. J is TRBJ2-5 and V is TRBV10-3; TRBD1 agrees at 9 bases. Germline loops: CDR1 ENHRY, CDR2 SYGVKD. The CDR3 runs 15 residues. The CDR3 protein is CAFSAEGQGLGVQYF. The CDR3 DNA follows: TGTGCCTTCAGTGCCGAGGGACAGGGTCTCGGGGTCCAGTACTTC.

As for this clonotype: A read error is likely, as this CDR3 ends without the conserved phenylalanine or tryptophan. The chain employs TRBV11-2 and TRBJ2-1, with D perhaps TRBD1 (6 bases). This CDR3 spans 14 amino acids. Germline V gene data show CDR1 as SGHAT and CDR2 as FQNNGV. The V and J ends lost 7 bases and 6 bases respectively, with 16 bases between them. CDR3 loop: CASTLTGTINEQFS. The CDR3 nucleotides read TGTGCCAGCACCCTGACGGGGACAATCAATGAGCAGTTCTCC.

Notes on this clonotype: One junction end does not reproduce the germline sequence, and a read error may be involved. This rearrangement joins TRBV30 to TRBJ1-1; a weak D match, TRBD1 (5 bases). The CDR3 is 13 residues long. From germline, CDR1 is GTSNPN and CDR2 SVGIG (reference sequence). Written as DNA, the CDR3 is TGTGCCTGGAGTTTACACTCTGGGACTGAAGCTTCCTTT. Encoded protein: CAWSLHSGTEASF.

At least ten counts were recorded for this clonotype. The chain combines TRBV7-8 with TRBJ2-2; D is undetermined. V was shortened by 2 bases and J by 0 bases, with 4 bases between the two germline ends. CDR1 is SGHVS, CDR2 FQNEAQ, per germline. This CDR3 has 14 amino acids. CDR3 nucleotides: TGTGCCAGCAGCTTACTAGCGAACACCGGGGAGCTGTTTTTT. This encodes CASSLLANTGELFF.

In its sample, this clonotype was seen many times. The CDR3 region has the DNA TGTGCCTGGAGTGATCGTAGGGGCTCCTACGAGCAGTACTTC. This encodes CAWSDRRGSYEQYF. The V gene is TRBV30, the J gene TRBJ2-7, with D tentatively TRBD1 (5 bases). Trimming took off 1 base at V and 0 bases at J, with 10 bases between the two ends. The CDR3 contains 14 residues. CDR1 is GTSNPN and CDR2 is SVGIG in the germline V gene (reference sequence).

As concerns this clonotype: The junction differs from germline at one of its ends, possibly a read error. The chain links TRBV4-1 to TRBJ2-6; TRBD2 might be the D (6 bases). Germline CDR1 is MGHRA and CDR2 is YSYEKL. The CDR3 covers 16 residues. The CDR3 region has the DNA TGCGCAAGCAGCCAAGAAGCAGGGACTGGGGCCAAGGTCCTGACTTTC. It yields the protein CASSQEAGTGAKVLTF.

Remarks on this clonotype: At one end, the junction sequence differs from germline, possibly due to a read error. The rearrangement joins TRBV12-3 or TRBV12-4 to TRBJ2-3; D not resolved. The length of the CDR3 is 14 residues. The CDR3 region has the DNA TGCGCCAGCAGTTTTACGGAGAGAAGAGATACGCACTATTTT. Its protein product is CASSFTERRDTHYF.

This clonotype came up once. A much larger clonotype is one base distant, so this may be a read error. The V gene is TRBV28, the J gene TRBJ2-1, with D possibly matching TRBD2 (6 bases). Germline V lookup: CDR1 MDHEN, CDR2 SYDVKM. The ends were cut back, 8 bases at V and 6 bases at J, with 17 bases in the middle. This CDR3 is built from 14 residues. CDR3: CASLRHGGPNEQFF. CDR3 coding DNA: TGTGCCAGCCTTCGGCATGGAGGGCCCAATGAGCAGTTCTTC.

Remarks on this clonotype: A read error may account for a junction end that differs from germline. The genes are TRBV19 and TRBJ2-3, with a possible D match to TRBD1 (6 bases). This CDR3 comprises 14 residues. Germline values: CDR1 LNHDA, CDR2 SQIVND (reference sequence). CDR3 nucleotide sequence: TGTGCCACCACCCTAGGGCCAGGGGAAGATACGCACTATTTT. Protein sequence: CATTLGPGEDTHYF.

Points on this clonotype: At one of its ends the junction is not consistent with the germline gene, which may arise from a read error. The chain is built from TRBV5-6 and TRBJ2-5; 8 bases map to TRBD1. The CDR3 covers 15 residues. Germline CDR1 and CDR2: SGHDT and YYEEEE. CDR3 region: CASSLLQGAGEAQYF. In DNA, the CDR3 is TGTGCCAGCAGTTTGCTCCAGGGGGCAGGAGAGGCCCAGTACTTC.

Points on this clonotype: Relative to the germline gene, one junction end is altered; a read error may explain this. The chain carries TRBV4-1 and TRBJ2-5, with TRBD1 identical over 9 bases. Germline assignment: CDR1 MGHRA and CDR2 YSYEKL. This CDR3 has 16 residues. The CDR3 reads CASGHHNRGRLETQYF. The CDR3, as DNA: TGCGCCAGCGGCCACCATAACAGGGGGCGCTTAGAGACCCAGTACTTC.

This clonotype was picked up many times. J is TRBJ2-1 and V is TRBV7-9, with 8 bases matching TRBD1. This CDR3 has 16 amino acids. V shed 2 bases, J shed 8 bases, and the junction held 11 bases outside the gene matches. Per the germline V gene, CDR1 is SEHNR and CDR2 is FQNEAQ (reference sequence). The CDR3 bases are TGTGCCAGCAGCTTACCCTCCCGGACAGGGTTTTATGAGCAGTTCTTC. Translation: CASSLPSRTGFYEQFF.

As regards this clonotype: Being one base from a much bigger clone, this may be a read error. The chain links TRBV14 to TRBJ2-7, with unresolved D. The V gene's germline CDR1 is SGHDN and CDR2 FVKESK. V lost 6 bases and J 4 bases, leaving 10 bases between the germline ends. CDR3 length: 12 residues. The CDR3 here is CASSKGGYEQYF. The CDR3 DNA reads as TGTGCCAGCAGTAAGGGCGGATACGAGCAGTACTTC.

V is TRBV19 and J is TRBJ2-5; unclear D gene. The CDR3 loop spans 13 amino acids. Germline V gene data show CDR1 as LNHDA and CDR2 as SQIVND (reference sequence). Trimming removed 5 bases at V and 2 bases at J, with 9 bases between. CDR3 sequence: CASSLLQQETQYF. In nucleotides, the CDR3 is TGTGCCAGTAGTTTATTACAACAAGAGACCCAGTACTTC.

This clonotype has a handful of counts. J is TRBJ2-1 and V is TRBV7-9; 7 nucleotides match TRBD2. Per the germline V gene, CDR1 is SEHNR and CDR2 is FQNEAQ (reference sequence). The CDR3 is 14 residues long. J gave up 5 bases and V 4 bases, and 5 bases lay outside the gene matches. CDR3 amino acids: CASSSPGGNNEQFF. The CDR3 coding sequence is TGTGCCAGCAGCTCCCCCGGGGGGAACAATGAGCAGTTCTTC.

This clonotype was observed a handful of times. A much larger clone differs from this one at a single base, so this may be a read error. The chain employs TRBV13 and TRBJ2-1, with a weak D call TRBD2 (5 bases). Germline V gene lookup returns CDR1 PRHDT and CDR2 FYEKMQ (reference sequence). The CDR3 covers 11 residues. This CDR3 is CTSSLRGEQFF. CDR3 sequence (DNA): TGTACCAGCAGCTTACGGGGTGAGCAGTTCTTC.

Note on this clonotype: The CDR3 does not close with the conserved phenylalanine or tryptophan, likely indicating a read error. The rearrangement uses TRBV6-5 and TRBJ1-4; D not certain. V lost 6 bases, J lost 6 bases, and 14 bases lay in between. The CDR3 totals 14 residues. Per germline, CDR1 MNHEY and CDR2 SVGAGI. The CDR3 sequence: CASRTEGGDEKLFV. CDR3 in DNA: TGTGCCAGCAGAACAGAGGGCGGTGATGAAAAACTGTTTGTT.